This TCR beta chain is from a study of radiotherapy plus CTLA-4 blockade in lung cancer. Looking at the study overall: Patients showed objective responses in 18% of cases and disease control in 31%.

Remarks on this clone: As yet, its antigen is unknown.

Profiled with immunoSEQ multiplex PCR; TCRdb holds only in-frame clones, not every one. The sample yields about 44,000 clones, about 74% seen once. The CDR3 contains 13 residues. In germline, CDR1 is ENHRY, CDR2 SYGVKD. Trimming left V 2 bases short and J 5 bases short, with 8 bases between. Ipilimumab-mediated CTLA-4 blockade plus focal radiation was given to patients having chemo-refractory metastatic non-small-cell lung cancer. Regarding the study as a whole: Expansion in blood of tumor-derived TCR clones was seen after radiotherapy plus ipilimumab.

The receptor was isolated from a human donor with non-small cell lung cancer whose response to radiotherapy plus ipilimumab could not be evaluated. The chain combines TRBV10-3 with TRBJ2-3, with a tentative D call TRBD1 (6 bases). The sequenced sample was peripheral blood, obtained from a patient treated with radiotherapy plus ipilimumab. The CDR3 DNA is TGTGCCATCAGTGAGACAGGGTTAGATACGCAGTATTTT. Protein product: CAISETGLDTQYF.